This TCR beta chain emerged from a study of blood T cell repertoires in COVID-19. On the study more broadly: PBMCs, B-cell-depleted T cells, or T cells provided the cDNA or gDNA that made up the material.

This CDR3 comprises 14 residues. The V segment lost 2 bases and the J segment 6 bases; nucleotides outside the gene matches: 1. Germline values: CDR1 KGHSH, CDR2 LQKENI. Recovered participants had two consecutive negative NP/OP PCR tests, healthcare professional clearance, or symptom resolution. The assay was immunoSEQ multiplex PCR, and TCRdb's table has in-frame clones only and misses some. There are about 210,000 clones in the sample; over 75% occur only once, and nearly 9.5% lies in the top ten. This receptor was taken from a man aged 35 to 55 who had recovered from COVID-19. Specimen: PBMCs or T cells enriched from blood (not recorded which). This chain uses TRBV18 with TRBJ2-1; TRBD2 agrees at 10 bases. The CDR3 DNA reads TGTGCCAGCTCACCAACTAGCGGGACCAATGAGCAGTTCTTC. Translated, it gives CASSPTSGTNEQFF.